This T cell receptor beta chain stems from a study of cytomegalovirus exposure and HLA in healthy donors. General observations from the study: In vitro checks showed that a few CMV-associated chains really do target CMV antigens.

PCR employed 60 Vbeta and 13 Jbeta primers. Sequencing was performed with immunoSEQ multiplex PCR; in TCRdb, only in-frame clones are kept and a portion is missing. Of some 90,000 clones in the sample, roughly 79% are singletons; the top ten hold approximately 3.2%. A note on this clone: What it recognizes is unknown.

Losses at the gene ends were 2 bases for V and 3 bases for J; bases not matched to a gene: 1. The length of the CDR3 is 14 residues. Germline assignment: CDR1 SGHRS and CDR2 YFSETQ. The origin of this receptor is a female donor in good health and CMV-seropositive. The sequencing sample was made of PBMCs. The gene calls are TRBV5-1 and TRBJ1-2; 10 bases are a match to TRBD1. CDR3 nucleotide sequence: TGCGCCAGCAGCTTCGGACAGGGGGACTATGGCTACACCTTC. This translates into CASSFGQGDYGYTF. Supplemented by reference TRBV5-1 and TRBJ1-2, the full variable domain reads KAGVTQTPRYLIKTRGQQVTLSCSPISGHRSVSWYQQTPGQGLQFLFEYFSETQRNKGNFPGRFSGRQFSNSRSEMNVSTLELGDSALYLCASSFGQGDYGYTFGSGTRLTVV.